The following is a T cell receptor beta chain sequence with its context. In its sample, this clone was seen many times. Its antigen is unknown. The data originate from a study of T cell clonality in common variable immunodeficiency (dated by TCRdb to about 2015). General conclusions and limits of the study: Correlations between repertoire features and clinical complications were limited by patient heterogeneity within the CVID cohort. Increased TCRbeta clonality was found in CVID subjects compared with healthy controls (t-test p = 0.018), with the increase being most characteristic of about a third of subjects. It was noted by the authors that sequencing of the repertoires of T cell subpopulations would be needed to clarify the cause of the increased clonality in CVID. Even though DNA input was equal, the average per sample came to roughly 80,000 unique sequences for controls compared with approximately 29,000 for CVID samples. CVID TCRbeta sequences were reported to have fewer deletions and N-nucleotide insertions and to lack highly modified clones with 13 or more V deletions. Healthy controls shared more TCRbeta clones with each other than CVID subjects shared among themselves (p < 0.0001).

Most CVID patients and most healthy controls were of Caucasian heritage. From each donor, roughly 5 to 9 ml of heparinized peripheral whole blood was collected. TCRbeta CDR3 repertoires were sequenced from genomic DNA of adults with common variable immune deficiency (CVID) and healthy adult controls. The control group comprised some 22 healthy adult volunteers, approximately twelve female and approximately ten male, aged roughly 23 to 66 years with a mean age of around 37. Diluted blood was subjected to density centrifugation over Hypaque 1077 or Ficoll-Paque for isolation of peripheral blood mononuclear cells. Unsorted mononuclear cells served as the source of genomic DNA, which was extracted either by Qiagen column purification or by a centrifugation-based method. For sequencing input, CVID and control samples contributed equivalent amounts of genomic DNA. For every sample, a 60 bp segment covering the rearranged TCRbeta CDR3 region was amplified and then sequenced. The immunoSEQ assay, a bias-corrected multiplex PCR with high-throughput sequencing, was employed for TCRbeta amplification. The paper's processing steps were these. Every unique nucleotide sequence counted as a clone and was annotated with V, D and J genes, copy number and frequency. Sequences were labeled productive if in frame, and non-productive if out of frame or containing stop codons. Clonality was calculated from Shannon's entropy as previously described. The predicted amino acid sequences of productive clones were used to derive mean CDR3 Kyte-Doolittle hydropathy. Hierarchical clustering of scaled V gene usage was performed with the R hclust function using Manhattan distance and complete linkage. Sharing of clones by CDR3 amino acid sequence was evaluated through resampling of 12 repertoires per group over 100 rounds. Repertoires were searched for 70 published EBV-specific and 245 published CMV-specific TCRbeta sequences. Two CVID samples yielding fewer than 10,000 sequences were excluded from analysis, leaving under 50 CVID repertoires. The clones in this table, taken by TCRdb from immuneACCESS, are in-frame only. Not every clone is retained; where verified, under half of the shortfall comes from an unresolved V gene, and the cause of the rest is unknown. From that table come the V and J calls and clone size; the DNA was used to work out D and trimming. The sample has roughly 30,000 clones on record, with no singletons. The top ten hold around an eighth of the sample.

The sequenced sample consisted of peripheral blood mononuclear cells. This sequence was found in a person aged 18-70 years in good health.

The CDR3 DNA, read in part, is TGCGCCAGCAGCTATCGTACAGGGCAGAACACTGAA. Its amino acids are CASSYRTGQNTE. From start to end, the CDR3 is CASSYRTGQNTEAFF. Recombination joined TRBV5-1 with TRBJ1-1; tentative D gene TRBD1, with 6 bases matching. From the germline J gene comes the end of the CDR3, since the read stops 3 residues before it. Reading the germline V gene gives CDR1 SGHRS and CDR2 YFSETQ. The junction carries 13 bases between V and J, which are trimmed by 3 bases and 1 base respectively. The CDR3 numbers 15 residues from cysteine through phenylalanine. The 36 bases shown cover part of the CDR3, and their frame starts at base 1.